The 6 T cell receptor beta chains below were found in one sample sequenced in a study of T cell changes during pregnancy in multiple sclerosis. TCRdb's copy holds only in-frame clones and misses some; the assay was immunoSEQ multiplex PCR. The profile shows more than 50,000 clones, around nine tenths of them singletons. Sample: peripheral blood, taken in the first trimester of pregnancy. The origin of the receptors is a female donor in good health, enrolled as a control in a pregnancy study.

The V gene is TRBV6-5, the J gene TRBJ1-2; TRBD1 matches at 8 bases. The germline gives CDR1 MNHEY, CDR2 SVGAGI. There are 15 residues in the CDR3. J lost 3 bases, V lost 3 bases, and 6 bases had no gene match. The CDR3 protein is CASSYSGTGYYGYTF. The CDR3 DNA reads TGTGCCAGCAGTTATTCCGGGACAGGCTACTATGGCTACACCTTC.

In its sample, this clone was seen once. The rearrangement links TRBV6-1 to TRBJ1-3; D remains unclear. The V and J ends lost 0 bases and 0 bases respectively, with 9 bases between them. Germline CDR1 is MNHNS and CDR2 is SASEGT. CDR3 size: 16 residues. CDR3 residues: CASSEAPGSSGNTIYF. CDR3 in DNA: TGTGCCAGCAGTGAAGCGCCAGGTAGCTCTGGAAACACCATATATTTT.

The chain recombines TRBV5-1 with TRBJ2-3; D is perhaps TRBD2 (5 bases). V dropped 1 base and J dropped 1 base, with 13 bases sitting between them. This CDR3 is built from 16 residues. The germline V gene has CDR1 SGHRS and CDR2 YFSETQ. In nucleotides, the CDR3 is TGCGCCAGCAGCTTGTCGCCCACCGGGGGCACAGATACGCAGTATTTT. This sequence encodes CASSLSPTGGTDTQYF.

V is TRBV11-2 and J is TRBJ2-3; TRBD1 is a possible D gene (6 bases). This CDR3 is built from 17 residues. V lost 1 base and J 1 base, leaving 15 bases between the germline ends. Germline CDR1 is SGHAT and CDR2 is FQNNGV. For the CDR3, the DNA is TGTGCCAGCAGCTTAGTCCACAGGGCCCAGGGCACAGATACGCAGTATTTT. This translates into CASSLVHRAQGTDTQYF. The full variable domain, its missing parts supplied by reference TRBV11-2 and TRBJ2-3, is EAGVAQSPRYKIIEKRQSVAFWCNPISGHATLYWYQQILGQGPKLLIQFQNNGVVDDSQLPKDRFSAERLKGVDSTLKIQPAKLEDSAVYLCASSLVHRAQGTDTQYFGPGTRLTVL.

This chain links TRBV15 with TRBJ1-1; D perhaps matches TRBD1 (5 bases). CDR1 LNHNV and CDR2 YYDKDF come from the germline V gene (reference sequence). With 0 bases removed from V and 14 bases from J, the gap between germline ends came to 19 bases. CDR3 length: 14 amino acids. DNA for the CDR3: TGTGCCACCAGCAGAGATGGAACAGGCAGCCCGAGCTTCTTT. Translated: CATSRDGTGSPSFF.

The J gene is TRBJ2-1, the V gene TRBV7-3; 16 nucleotides agree with TRBD2. The CDR3 covers 16 residues. Germline-derived CDR1 and CDR2 are SGHTA and FQGTGA. Germline trimming cut 2 bases from V and 9 bases from J; bases unmatched to any gene: 4. CDR3 coding DNA: TGTGCCAGCAGCTTACAGGGACTAGCGGGAGGGCGTGAGCAGTTCTTC. This sequence encodes CASSLQGLAGGREQFF.